These T cell receptor beta chains were read from a single sample in a study of memory CD4+ T cells and cytomegalovirus serostatus. TCRdb keeps only in-frame clones here, not all; method: immunoSEQ multiplex PCR. The sample contains more than 35,000 clones, over 65% of which appear only once. Sequencing was carried out using memory CD4+ T cells from blood. These receptors all stem from an adult in good health and CMV-seronegative. The CDR3 runs from the conserved cysteine through the conserved F or W. A D gene is named only where the DNA matches it firmly. Only part of the rows carry a size: once, few, many, or a class if the clone is expanded.

CDR3: CSVAGTSRLTEQFF
DNA: TGCAGCGTTGCCGGGACTAGTCGTCTTACGGAGCAGTTCTTC
J: TRBJ2-1
size: -
V: TRBV29-1
D: TRBD2

CDR3: CASSRGGTQPQHF
DNA: TGTGCCAGCAGCCGCGGGGGTACTCAGCCCCAGCATTTT
J: TRBJ1-5
size: few
V: TRBV6-5
D: -

CDR3: CASSLWGGGSHSSYEQYF
DNA: TGTGCCAGCAGTCTTTGGGGAGGGGGGAGCCATTCCTCCTACGAGCAGTACTTC
J: TRBJ2-7
size: few
V: TRBV27
D: -

CDR3: CASGLGTGSGNTIYF
DNA: TGTGCTAGTGGTTTGGGAACAGGGTCTGGAAACACCATATATTTT
J: TRBJ1-3
size: -
V: TRBV12-5
D: -

CDR3: CASSFPGTGRTREGNTIYF
DNA: TGTGCCAGCAGCTTCCCCGGGACAGGAAGGACACGGGAAGGAAACACCATATATTTT
J: TRBJ1-3
size: -
V: TRBV5-6
D: TRBD1

CDR3: CAWSGLYGYTF
DNA: TGTGCCTGGAGTGGTCTTTATGGCTACACCTTC
J: TRBJ1-2
size: -
V: TRBV30
D: -

CDR3: CASRFSGTGSQPQHF
DNA: TGTGCCAGTCGCTTTTCCGGGACAGGGAGTCAGCCCCAGCATTTT
J: TRBJ1-5
size: medium-sized
V: TRBV19
D: TRBD1

CDR3: CATSRDRLPLHF
DNA: TGTGCCACCAGCAGAGATCGTTTACCCCTCCACTTT
J: TRBJ1-6
size: -
V: TRBV15
D: -

CDR3: CASSLLEGNTEAFF
DNA: TGTGCCAGCAGCTTGTTGGAGGGGAACACTGAAGCTTTCTTT
J: TRBJ1-1
size: -
V: TRBV5-4
D: -

CDR3: CASSEHGQGINEQFF
DNA: TGTGCCAGCAGCGAACACGGACAGGGTATCAATGAGCAGTTCTTC
J: TRBJ2-1
size: -
V: TRBV6-4
D: TRBD1

CDR3: CASSVGPGGYRETQYF
DNA: TGTGCCAGCAGCGTAGGCCCAGGGGGTTATCGAGAGACCCAGTACTTC
J: TRBJ2-5
size: -
V: TRBV9
D: TRBD1

CDR3: CARGRGTGYEQYF
DNA: TGTGCGCGGGGCAGGGGGACCGGGTACGAGCAGTACTTC
J: TRBJ2-7
size: -
V: TRBV30
D: -

CDR3: CASTSGTNTEAFF
DNA: TGTGCCAGCACTTCCGGGACAAACACTGAAGCTTTCTTT
J: TRBJ1-1
size: -
V: TRBV6-5
D: -

CDR3: CASSIGDRVGDTQYF
DNA: TGTGCCAGTAGTATCGGCGACAGGGTTGGAGATACGCAGTATTTT
J: TRBJ2-3
size: once
V: TRBV19
D: TRBD1

CDR3: CASSIDGTSGVYEQYF
DNA: TGTGCCAGTAGTATAGATGGGACTAGCGGGGTCTACGAGCAGTACTTC
J: TRBJ2-7
size: few
V: TRBV19
D: TRBD2

CDR3: CSVEEIRRTGETQYF
DNA: TGCAGCGTTGAAGAAATTCGTCGGACTGGGGAGACCCAGTACTTC
J: TRBJ2-5
size: -
V: TRBV29-1
D: -

CDR3: CASSVDVGLSGNTIYF
DNA: TGTGCCAGCAGCGTAGATGTAGGACTCTCTGGAAACACCATATATTTT
J: TRBJ1-3
size: -
V: TRBV9
D: -

CDR3: CASSLTAGNTIYF
DNA: TGTGCCAGCAGTTTGACAGCTGGAAACACCATATATTTT
J: TRBJ1-3
size: -
V: TRBV6-5
D: -

CDR3: CASKGQGNQPQHF
DNA: TGTGCCAGCAAAGGACAGGGGAATCAGCCCCAGCATTTT
J: TRBJ1-5
size: -
V: TRBV2
D: TRBD1

CDR3: CSVERVVSQETQYF
DNA: TGCAGCGTTGAAAGAGTAGTCAGCCAAGAGACCCAGTACTTC
J: TRBJ2-5
size: -
V: TRBV29-1
D: -

CDR3: CASSFRGLETQYF
DNA: TGTGCCAGCAGTTTCCGGGGTCTTGAGACCCAGTACTTC
J: TRBJ2-5
size: -
V: TRBV6-6
D: -

CDR3: CASRSPGTNNNEQFF
DNA: TGTGCCAGCAGATCGCCCGGGACCAATAACAATGAGCAGTTCTTC
J: TRBJ2-1
size: -
V: TRBV6-6
D: -

CDR3: CASSSGTSGVEQYF
DNA: TGTGCCAGCAGCTCCGGGACTAGCGGAGTGGAGCAGTACTTC
J: TRBJ2-7
size: -
V: TRBV7-3
D: TRBD2

CDR3: CAWSRDRAREGYGYTF
DNA: TGTGCCTGGAGTAGGGACAGGGCCCGCGAGGGCTATGGCTACACCTTC
J: TRBJ1-2
size: -
V: TRBV30
D: TRBD1

CDR3: CASSIGLRTNEKLFF
DNA: TGTGCCAGTAGTATAGGACTCCGAACTAATGAAAAACTGTTTTTT
J: TRBJ1-4
size: -
V: TRBV19
D: -

CDR3: CASSPDTGTRDNSPLHF
DNA: TGTGCCAGCTCACCAGATACCGGGACACGAGATAATTCACCCCTCCACTTT
J: TRBJ1-6
size: -
V: TRBV18
D: -

CDR3: CASSQDGTANYGYTF
DNA: TGTGCCAGCAGCCAAGATGGGACAGCTAACTATGGCTACACCTTC
J: TRBJ1-2
size: few
V: TRBV4-2
D: TRBD1

CDR3: CASSLNRGQGYTF
DNA: TGTGCCAGCAGTTTAAACAGGGGGCAAGGCTACACCTTC
J: TRBJ1-2
size: -
V: TRBV27
D: TRBD1

CDR3: CSVGGGQGTPYEQYF
DNA: TGCAGCGTTGGGGGGGGACAGGGGACCCCCTACGAGCAGTACTTC
J: TRBJ2-7
size: -
V: TRBV29-1
D: TRBD1

CDR3: CASTQRGPPHTGELFF
DNA: TGTGCCAGTACCCAGCGGGGCCCGCCCCACACCGGGGAGCTGTTTTTT
J: TRBJ2-2
size: -
V: TRBV19
D: TRBD2

CDR3: CASSIKGDGYTF
DNA: TGTGCCAGCAGCATAAAGGGGGACGGCTACACCTTC
J: TRBJ1-2
size: medium-sized
V: TRBV11-2
D: -

CDR3: CSVCFRGADTQYF
DNA: TGCAGCGTTTGTTTCCGGGGGGCGGATACGCAGTATTTT
J: TRBJ2-3
size: -
V: TRBV29-1
D: -

CDR3: CSADRGRGETQYF
DNA: TGCAGCGCCGACAGGGGGCGCGGGGAGACCCAGTACTTC
J: TRBJ2-5
size: -
V: TRBV29-1
D: TRBD1

CDR3: CASSVGQGKGYEQYF
DNA: TGCGCCAGCAGCGTGGGACAGGGAAAAGGCTACGAGCAGTACTTC
J: TRBJ2-7
size: -
V: TRBV5-1
D: TRBD1

CDR3: CASSTVGGLSGNTIYF
DNA: TGTGCCAGCTCAACGGTGGGGGGCCTCTCTGGAAACACCATATATTTT
J: TRBJ1-3
size: -
V: TRBV18
D: -

CDR3: CAWLNRGETQYF
DNA: TGTGCCTGGCTAAATCGGGGGGAGACCCAGTACTTC
J: TRBJ2-5
size: -
V: TRBV30
D: -

CDR3: CAWATPRAGAGSYSGNTIYF
DNA: TGTGCCTGGGCTACCCCCCGGGCGGGGGCTGGCTCATACTCTGGAAACACCATATATTTT
J: TRBJ1-3
size: -
V: TRBV30
D: -

CDR3: CASSPPRRVGQEQFF
DNA: TGTGCCAGCAGCCCCCCCCGTCGGGTGGGGCAGGAGCAGTTCTTC
J: TRBJ2-1
size: few
V: TRBV7-8
D: -

CDR3: CASSANMNTEAFF
DNA: TGTGCCAGCAGTGCCAATATGAACACTGAAGCTTTCTTT
J: TRBJ1-1
size: few
V: TRBV25-1
D: -

CDR3: CASSLNLQGEGHGYTF
DNA: TGTGCCAGCAGCCTCAACCTTCAGGGAGAAGGTCATGGCTACACCTTC
J: TRBJ1-2
size: -
V: TRBV4-2
D: -

CDR3: CASARADTQYF
DNA: TGTGCCAGCGCACGTGCAGATACGCAGTATTTT
J: TRBJ2-3
size: -
V: TRBV11-2
D: -

CDR3: CASSPPGTGVYVDEAFF
DNA: TGTGCCAGCAGCCCCCCCGGGACCGGAGTTTATGTTGATGAAGCTTTCTTT
J: TRBJ1-1
size: -
V: TRBV7-2
D: -

CDR3: CASSLKDRGLEFADTQYF
DNA: TGTGCCAGCAGCTTGAAGGACAGGGGCCTCGAATTTGCAGATACGCAGTATTTT
J: TRBJ2-3
size: few
V: TRBV7-9
D: TRBD1